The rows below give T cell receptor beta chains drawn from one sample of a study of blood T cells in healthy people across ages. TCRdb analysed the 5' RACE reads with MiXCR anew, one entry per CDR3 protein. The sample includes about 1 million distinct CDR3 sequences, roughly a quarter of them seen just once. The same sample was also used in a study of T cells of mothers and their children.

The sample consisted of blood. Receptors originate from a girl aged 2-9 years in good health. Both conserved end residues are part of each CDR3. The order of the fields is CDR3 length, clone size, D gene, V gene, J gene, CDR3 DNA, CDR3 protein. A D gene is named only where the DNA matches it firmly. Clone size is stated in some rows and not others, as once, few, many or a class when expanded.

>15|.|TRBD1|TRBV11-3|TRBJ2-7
TGTGCCAGCAGCTCGGACAGGCGGCCCTCCTACGAGCAGTACTTC
CASSSDRRPSYEQYF
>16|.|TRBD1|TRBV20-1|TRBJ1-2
TGCAGTGCCAAAGACTCTAACAGGGGGCGCGACTATGGCTACACCTTC
CSAKDSNRGRDYGYTF
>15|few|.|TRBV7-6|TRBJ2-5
TGTGCCAGCACCCCCGTAAATGGGCCCCAAGAGACCCAGTACTTC
CASTPVNGPQETQYF
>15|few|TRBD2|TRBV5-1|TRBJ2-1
TGCGCCAGCAGCTCGCCGACTAGCGGCGACAATGAGCAGTTCTTC
CASSSPTSGDNEQFF
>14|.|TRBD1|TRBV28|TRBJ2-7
TGTGCCAGCACGGGACAGGAGCCTATTTACGAGCAGTACTTC
CASTGQEPIYEQYF
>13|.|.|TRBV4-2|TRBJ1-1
TGTGCCAGCAGACTAAAAAGTGACGGGGCGGCTTTCTTT
CASRLKSDGAAFF
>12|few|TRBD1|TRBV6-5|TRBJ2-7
TGTGCCAGCAGACTTACAGGGGGCGAGCAGTACTTC
CASRLTGGEQYF
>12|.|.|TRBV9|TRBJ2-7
TGTGCCAGCAGCGACGCAGTCCACGAGCAGCACTTC
CASSDAVHEQHF
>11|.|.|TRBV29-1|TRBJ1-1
TGCAGCGTTGAAGTCCTTACTGAAGCTTTCTTT
CSVEVLTEAFF
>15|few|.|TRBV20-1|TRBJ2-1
TGCAGTGCTAGAGCCCCAGGGAGCTCCTACAATGAGCAGTTCTTC
CSARAPGSSYNEQFF
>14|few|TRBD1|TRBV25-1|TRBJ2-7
TGTGCCAGCGTAAACAGGGGTGGCCCCTACGAGCAGTACTTC
CASVNRGGPYEQYF
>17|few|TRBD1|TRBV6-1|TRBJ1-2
TGTGCCAGCAGCCCAAGCACCATCGGGACAGGGGGGTATGGCTACACCTTC
CASSPSTIGTGGYGYTF
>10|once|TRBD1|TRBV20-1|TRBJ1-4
TGCAGTGTAGGGACAGGGTCACTGTTTTTT
CSVGTGSLFF
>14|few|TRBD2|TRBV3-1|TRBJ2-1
TGTGCCAGCAGCCCCCGGACTAGCGGGGATGAGCAGTTCTTC
CASSPRTSGDEQFF
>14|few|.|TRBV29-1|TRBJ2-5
TGCAGCGTTGAATTGTGGGGAGGAGAGGAGACCCAGTACTTC
CSVELWGGEETQYF
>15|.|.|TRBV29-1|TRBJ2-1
TGCAGCGTTTGGGGCGGGACGGGAGATTACAATGAGCAGTTCTTC
CSVWGGTGDYNEQFF
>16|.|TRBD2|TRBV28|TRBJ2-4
TGTGCCAGCAGCGAGGCCAGCGGGAAAGCCAAAAACATTCAGTACTTC
CASSEASGKAKNIQYF
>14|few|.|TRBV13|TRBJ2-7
TGTGCCAGCAGCTCGGGGGTCGCTCCCTACGAGCAGTACTTC
CASSSGVAPYEQYF
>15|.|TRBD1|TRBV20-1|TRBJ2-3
TGCAGTGCGACTACCGGACAGGGTACGGGAGATACGCAGTATTTT
CSATTGQGTGDTQYF
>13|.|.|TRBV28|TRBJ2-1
TGTGCCAGCAGTTTATTTCGGGGTAGTGAGCAGTTCTTC
CASSLFRGSEQFF
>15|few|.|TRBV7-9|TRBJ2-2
TGTGCCAGCACCGAGGGACAAACGAACACCGGGGAGCTGTTTTTT
CASTEGQTNTGELFF
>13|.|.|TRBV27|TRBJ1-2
TGTGCCAGCACCAATAAAGCAGGGGCTGGCTACACCTTC
CASTNKAGAGYTF
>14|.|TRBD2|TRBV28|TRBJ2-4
TGTGCCAGCGGTATGGCGGGAGCGAAAAACATTCGGTACTTC
CASGMAGAKNIRYF
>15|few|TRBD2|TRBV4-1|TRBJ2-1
TGCGCCGGCAGCCAAGTTCTCCAGCGGGAAGGGGAGCAGTTCTTC
CAGSQVLQREGEQFF
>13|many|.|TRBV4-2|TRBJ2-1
TGTGCCAGCAGCCGGAGCTCCTACAATGAGCAGTTCTTC
CASSRSSYNEQFF
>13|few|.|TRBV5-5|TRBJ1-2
TGTGCCAGCAGCATGGATCCAGACTATGGCTACACCTTC
CASSMDPDYGYTF
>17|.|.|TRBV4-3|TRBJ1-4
TGCGCCAGCAGCCAAGGACCTCGGGGTTCAACTAATGAAAAACTGTTTTTT
CASSQGPRGSTNEKLFF
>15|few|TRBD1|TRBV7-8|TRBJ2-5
TGTGCCAGCAGCCGGATGACAGGGGACAGAGAGACCCAGTACTTC
CASSRMTGDRETQYF
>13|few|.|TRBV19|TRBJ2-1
TGTGCCAGTAGTATCGACAGAAACAATGAGCAGTTCTTC
CASSIDRNNEQFF
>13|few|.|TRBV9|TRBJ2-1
TGTGCCAGCAGCGTGGGGTTCAGCGGGGAGCAGTTCTTC
CASSVGFSGEQFF
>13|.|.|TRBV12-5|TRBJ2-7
TGTGCTAGTGGTTTGGGGGGTATCTACGAGCAGTACTTC
CASGLGGIYEQYF
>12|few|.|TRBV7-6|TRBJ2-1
TGTGCCAGCAGCGTTAATGACAATGAGCAGTTCTTC
CASSVNDNEQFF
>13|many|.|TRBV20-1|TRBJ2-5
TGCAGTGCCGAACCTCCGGGCGAAGAGACCCAGTACTTC
CSAEPPGEETQYF
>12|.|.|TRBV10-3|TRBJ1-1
TGTGCCATCAGTGGGGGGGAAACTGAAGCTTTCTTT
CAISGGETEAFF
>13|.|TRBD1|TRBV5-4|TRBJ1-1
TGTGCCAGCAGCTTATGGACAGGGTCTGAAGCTTTCTTT
CASSLWTGSEAFF
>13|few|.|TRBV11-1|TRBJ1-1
TGTGCCAGCAGCTTAGCCCGACTCACTGAAGCTTTCTTT
CASSLARLTEAFF
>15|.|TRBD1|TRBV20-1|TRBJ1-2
TGCAGTGCTAGAGATCCCGGGACAGGAAAACAGGGCTACACCTTC
CSARDPGTGKQGYTF
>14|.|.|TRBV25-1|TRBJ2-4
TGTGCCAGCAGTGAACCATACCGGGGGTCCATTCAGTACTTC
CASSEPYRGSIQYF
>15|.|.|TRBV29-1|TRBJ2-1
TGCAGCGTTGAATTTGTAGGGAGCTCCTACAATGAGCAGTTCTTC
CSVEFVGSSYNEQFF
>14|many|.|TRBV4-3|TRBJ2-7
TGCGCCAGCAGCCAAGCCCTGGGGCGCTACGAGCAGTACTTC
CASSQALGRYEQYF
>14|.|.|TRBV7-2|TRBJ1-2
TGTGCCAGCAGCACCAGATCCCGGGATTATGGCTACACCTTC
CASSTRSRDYGYTF
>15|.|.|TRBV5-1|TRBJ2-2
TGCGCCAGCAGATACGGGTACGTCGACACCGGGGAGCTGTTTTTT
CASRYGYVDTGELFF
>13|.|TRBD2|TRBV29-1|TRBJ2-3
TGCAGCCATGCGGCGGGGGGAATAGATACGCAGTATTTT
CSHAAGGIDTQYF
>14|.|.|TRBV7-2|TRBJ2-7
TGTGCCAGCAGCTTGGACGCCAGCACCTACGAGCAGTACTTC
CASSLDASTYEQYF
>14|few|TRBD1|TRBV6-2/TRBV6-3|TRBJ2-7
TGTGCCAGCAGTGGGACAGGGGGGGCTGGCGAGCAGTACTTC
CASSGTGGAGEQYF
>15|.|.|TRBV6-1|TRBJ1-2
TGTGCCAGCACGGGCGGCAGTCGTACTAACTATGGCTACACCTTC
CASTGGSRTNYGYTF
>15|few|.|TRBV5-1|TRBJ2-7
TGCGCCAGCAGCCCCGGTTCTAGCGTTACCTACGAGCAGTACTTC
CASSPGSSVTYEQYF
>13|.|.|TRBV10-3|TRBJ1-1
TGTGCCATCAGGGGGGGTGGTGGCACTGAAGCTTTCTTT
CAIRGGGGTEAFF
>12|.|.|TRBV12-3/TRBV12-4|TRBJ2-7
TGTGCCAGCAGTCCTAACCTCTACGAGCAGTACTTC
CASSPNLYEQYF
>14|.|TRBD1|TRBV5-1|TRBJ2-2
TGCGCCAGCAGCCCCGGACAGGATGCCGGGGAGCTGTTTTTT
CASSPGQDAGELFF
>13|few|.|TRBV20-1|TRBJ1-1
TGCAGTGCCACCCCGACAGACAACACTGAAGCTTTCTTT
CSATPTDNTEAFF
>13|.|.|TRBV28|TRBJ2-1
TGTGCCAGCAGCCCCGCCAGGCTAAATGAGCAGTTCTTC
CASSPARLNEQFF
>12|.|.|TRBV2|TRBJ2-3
TGTGCCAGCAGGACTTGGGGGGATACGCAGTATTTT
CASRTWGDTQYF
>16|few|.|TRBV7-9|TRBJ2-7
TGTGCCAGCAGCCTTGGTCAATGGGACAATTACTACGAGCAGTACTTC
CASSLGQWDNYYEQYF
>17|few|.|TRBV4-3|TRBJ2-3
TGCGCCAGCAGCCAAGATTATATCCGTAAAAGCACAGATACGCAGTATTTT
CASSQDYIRKSTDTQYF
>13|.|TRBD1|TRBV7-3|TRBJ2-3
TGTGCCAGCAGCTTCGGACAGGACGATACGCAGTATTTT
CASSFGQDDTQYF
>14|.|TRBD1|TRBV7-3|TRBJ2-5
TGTGCCAGCAGCTCTGCAGGGGGCGGTGGGACCCAGTACTTC
CASSSAGGGGTQYF
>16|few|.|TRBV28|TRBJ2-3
TGTGCCAGCAGTTTCATGTCGGGAGTGGGCACAGATACGCAGTATTTT
CASSFMSGVGTDTQYF